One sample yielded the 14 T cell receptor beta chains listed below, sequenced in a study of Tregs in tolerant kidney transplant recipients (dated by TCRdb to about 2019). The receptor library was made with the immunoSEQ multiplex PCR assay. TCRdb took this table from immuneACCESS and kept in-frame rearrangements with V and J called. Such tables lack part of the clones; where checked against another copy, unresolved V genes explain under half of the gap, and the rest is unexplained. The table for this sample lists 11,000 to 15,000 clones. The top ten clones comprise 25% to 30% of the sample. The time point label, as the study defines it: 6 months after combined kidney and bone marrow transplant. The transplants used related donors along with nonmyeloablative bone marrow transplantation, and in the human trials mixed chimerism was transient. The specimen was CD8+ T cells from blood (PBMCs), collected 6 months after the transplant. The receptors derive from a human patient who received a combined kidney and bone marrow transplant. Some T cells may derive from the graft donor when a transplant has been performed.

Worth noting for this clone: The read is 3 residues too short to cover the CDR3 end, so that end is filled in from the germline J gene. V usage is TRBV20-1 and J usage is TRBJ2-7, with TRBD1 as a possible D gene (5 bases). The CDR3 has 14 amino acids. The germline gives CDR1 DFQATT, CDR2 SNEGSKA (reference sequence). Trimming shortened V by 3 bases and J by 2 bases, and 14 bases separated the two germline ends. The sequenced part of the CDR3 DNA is TGCAGTGCTAGTGGGGCAGGAATTACCTACGAG. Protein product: CSASGAGITYE. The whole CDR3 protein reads CSASGAGITYEQYF.

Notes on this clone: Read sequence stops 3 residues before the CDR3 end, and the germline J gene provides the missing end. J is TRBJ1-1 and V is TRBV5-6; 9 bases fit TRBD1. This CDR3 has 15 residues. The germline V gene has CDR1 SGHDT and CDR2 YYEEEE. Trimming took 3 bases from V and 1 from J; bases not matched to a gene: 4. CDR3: CASSSGTGPNTEAFF. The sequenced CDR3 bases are TGTGCCAGCAGCTCCGGGACAGGGCCGAACACTGAA.

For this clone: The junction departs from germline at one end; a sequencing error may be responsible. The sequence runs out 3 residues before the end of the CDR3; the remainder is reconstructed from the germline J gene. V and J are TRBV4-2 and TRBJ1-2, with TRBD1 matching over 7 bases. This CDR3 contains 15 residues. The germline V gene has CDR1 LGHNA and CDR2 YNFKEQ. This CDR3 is CASSQEPGQSYGYTF. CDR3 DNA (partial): TGCGCCAGCAGCCAAGAACCGGGACAGTCATATGGC.

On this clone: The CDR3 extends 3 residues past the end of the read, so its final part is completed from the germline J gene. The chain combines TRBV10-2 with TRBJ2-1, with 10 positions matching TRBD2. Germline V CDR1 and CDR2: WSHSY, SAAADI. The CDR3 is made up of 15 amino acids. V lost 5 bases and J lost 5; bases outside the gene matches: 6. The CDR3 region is CASSLAGGTNNEQFF. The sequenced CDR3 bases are TGCGCCAGCAGTTTAGCGGGGGGCACCAACAATGAG.

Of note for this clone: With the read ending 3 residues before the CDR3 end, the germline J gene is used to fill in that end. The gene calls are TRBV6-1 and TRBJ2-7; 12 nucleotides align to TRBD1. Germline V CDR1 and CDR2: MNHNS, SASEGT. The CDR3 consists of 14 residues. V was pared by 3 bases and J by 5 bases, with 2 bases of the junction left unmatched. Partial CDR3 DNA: TGTGCCAGCAGTGACGGGACAGGGGGCCACGAG. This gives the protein CASSDGTGGHE. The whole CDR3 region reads CASSDGTGGHEQYF.

CDR3 loop: CASRPGTGGDEQYF. The sequenced part of the CDR3 DNA is TGTGCCAGCAGGCCCGGGACAGGGGGAGACGAG. V gene TRBV2 combines with J gene TRBJ2-7; 11 bases are a match to TRBD1. The CDR3 goes on 3 residues after the read ends, and that part is filled in from the germline J gene. V lost 6 bases, J lost 5 bases, and 6 bases stayed unmatched. Germline CDR1 reads SNHLY; CDR2 reads FYNNEI. This CDR3 spans 14 amino acids.

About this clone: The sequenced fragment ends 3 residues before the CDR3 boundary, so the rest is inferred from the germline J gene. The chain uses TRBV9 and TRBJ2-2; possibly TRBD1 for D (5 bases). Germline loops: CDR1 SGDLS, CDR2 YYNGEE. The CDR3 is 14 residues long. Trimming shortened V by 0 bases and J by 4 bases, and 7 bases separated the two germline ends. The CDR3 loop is CASSVAGITGELFF. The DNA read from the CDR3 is TGTGCCAGCAGCGTAGCAGGGATCACCGGGGAG.

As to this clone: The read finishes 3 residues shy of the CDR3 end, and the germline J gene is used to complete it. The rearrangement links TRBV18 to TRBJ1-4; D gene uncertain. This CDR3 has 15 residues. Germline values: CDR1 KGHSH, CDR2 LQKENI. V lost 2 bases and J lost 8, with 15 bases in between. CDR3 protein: CASSPGPSGEEKLFF. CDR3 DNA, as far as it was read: TGTGCCAGCTCACCAGGGCCTTCCGGGGAGGAAAAA.

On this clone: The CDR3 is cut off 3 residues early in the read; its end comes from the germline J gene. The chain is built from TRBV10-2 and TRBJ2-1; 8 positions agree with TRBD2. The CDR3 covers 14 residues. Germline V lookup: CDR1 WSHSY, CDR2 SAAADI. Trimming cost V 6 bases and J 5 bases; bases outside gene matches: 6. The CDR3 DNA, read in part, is TGCGCCAGCAGAATTACTAGCGGTAACAATGAG. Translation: CASRITSGNNE. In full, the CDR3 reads CASRITSGNNEQFF.

The CDR3 bases that were read are TGTGCCAGCAGCTTAGTACCGGAGGGCCCAGATACG. The encoded protein is CASSLVPEGPDT. Given in full, the CDR3 is CASSLVPEGPDTQYF. The V and J genes are TRBV7-6 and TRBJ2-3; a possible D gene is TRBD2 (6 bases). The sequenced fragment ends 3 residues before the CDR3 boundary, so the rest is inferred from the germline J gene. Trimming took 1 base from V and 4 from J, leaving 12 bases between them. Germline V CDR1 and CDR2: SGHVS, FNYEAQ. There are 15 residues in the CDR3.

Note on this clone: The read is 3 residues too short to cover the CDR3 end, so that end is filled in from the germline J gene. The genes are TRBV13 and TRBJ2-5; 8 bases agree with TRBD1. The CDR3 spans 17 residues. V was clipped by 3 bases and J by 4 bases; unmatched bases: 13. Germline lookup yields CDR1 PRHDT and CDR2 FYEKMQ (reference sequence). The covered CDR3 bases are TGTGCCAGCAGCTTGGGGCAGGGGGCAGGGAACGGAGAGACC. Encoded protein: CASSLGQGAGNGET. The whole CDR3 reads CASSLGQGAGNGETQYF.

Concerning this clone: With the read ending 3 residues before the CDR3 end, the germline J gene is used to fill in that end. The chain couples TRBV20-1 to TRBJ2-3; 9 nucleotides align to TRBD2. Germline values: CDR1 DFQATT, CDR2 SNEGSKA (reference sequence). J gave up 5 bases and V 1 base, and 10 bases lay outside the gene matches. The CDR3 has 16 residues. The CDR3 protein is CSARGGLALSRDTQYF. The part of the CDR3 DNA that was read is TGCAGTGCTAGAGGAGGACTAGCGCTATCCCGAGATACG.

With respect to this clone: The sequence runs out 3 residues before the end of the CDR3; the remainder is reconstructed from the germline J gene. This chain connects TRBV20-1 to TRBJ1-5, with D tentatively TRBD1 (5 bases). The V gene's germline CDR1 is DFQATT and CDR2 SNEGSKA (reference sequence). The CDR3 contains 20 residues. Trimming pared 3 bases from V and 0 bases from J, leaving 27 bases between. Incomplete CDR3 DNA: TGCAGTGCTAGGGGGCGGCTGGCCCGCACCGAACGATATAGCAATCAGCCC. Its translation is CSARGRLARTERYSNQP. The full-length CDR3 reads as CSARGRLARTERYSNQPQHF.

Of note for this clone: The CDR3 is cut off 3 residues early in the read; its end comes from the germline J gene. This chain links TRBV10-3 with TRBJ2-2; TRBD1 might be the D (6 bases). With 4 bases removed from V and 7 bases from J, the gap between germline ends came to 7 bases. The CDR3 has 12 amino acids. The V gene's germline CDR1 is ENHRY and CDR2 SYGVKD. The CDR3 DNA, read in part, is TGTGCCATCAGTGGGGACAACGGGGAG. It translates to CAISGDNGE. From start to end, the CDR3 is CAISGDNGELFF.